This TCR beta chain was identified in a study of cytomegalovirus exposure and HLA in healthy donors. Overall study: Most genotyped donors, 75% to 85% of about 400, had Caucasian-associated genetic ancestry.

This clone is a singleton in its sample. Its target is unknown. The CDR3 is made up of 15 amino acids. Trimming left V 6 bases short and J 3 bases short, with 15 bases between. Germline-derived CDR1 and CDR2 are SNHLY and FYNNEI. Study results and caveats: Analysis was carried out at a later point, and it linked a missense DCLRE1C variant to TCR beta V- and J-gene trimming. A prior analysis recorded that most TCR beta V segments were productive about 87% or about 30% of the time.

13 Jbeta primers and 60 Vbeta primers were used for the PCR. Sequencing was performed with immunoSEQ multiplex PCR; in TCRdb, only in-frame clones are kept and a portion is missing. The data hold over 150,000 clones, with about 84% observed a single time. Donors had nominal health at sampling but likely had unrecorded immune exposures. The V call is TRBV2, the J call TRBJ2-1; maybe TRBD2 (6 bases). This TCR was sampled from a woman aged 40 to 49 in good health and CMV-seropositive. Sequenced material: PBMCs. This CDR3 reads CASRARDSVYNEQFF. CDR3 bases: TGTGCCAGCAGAGCCCGGGACTCAGTCTACAATGAGCAGTTCTTC.